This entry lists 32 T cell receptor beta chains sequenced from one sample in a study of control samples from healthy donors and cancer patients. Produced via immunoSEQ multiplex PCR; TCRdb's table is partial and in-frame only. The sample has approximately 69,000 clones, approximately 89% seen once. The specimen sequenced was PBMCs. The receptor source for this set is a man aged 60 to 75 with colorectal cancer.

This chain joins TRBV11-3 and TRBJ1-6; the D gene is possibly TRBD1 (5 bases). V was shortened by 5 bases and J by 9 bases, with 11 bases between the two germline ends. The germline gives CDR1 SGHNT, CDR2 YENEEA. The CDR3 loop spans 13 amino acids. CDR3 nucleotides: TGTGCCAGCAGCCCGACAGTCACTTCACCCCTCCACTTT. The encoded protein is CASSPTVTSPLHF.

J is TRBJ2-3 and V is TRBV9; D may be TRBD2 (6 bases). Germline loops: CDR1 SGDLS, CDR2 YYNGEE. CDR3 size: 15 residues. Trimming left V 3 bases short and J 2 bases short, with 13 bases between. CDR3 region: CASSETPGLTDTQYF. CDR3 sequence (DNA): TGTGCCAGCAGCGAGACTCCGGGACTCACAGATACGCAGTATTTT.

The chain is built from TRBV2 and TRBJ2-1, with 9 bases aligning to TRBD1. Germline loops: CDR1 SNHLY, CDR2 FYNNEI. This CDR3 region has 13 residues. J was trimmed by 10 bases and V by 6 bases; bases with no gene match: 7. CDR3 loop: CASRGDRVGEQFF. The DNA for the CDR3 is TGTGCCAGCAGAGGGGACAGGGTTGGGGAGCAGTTCTTC.

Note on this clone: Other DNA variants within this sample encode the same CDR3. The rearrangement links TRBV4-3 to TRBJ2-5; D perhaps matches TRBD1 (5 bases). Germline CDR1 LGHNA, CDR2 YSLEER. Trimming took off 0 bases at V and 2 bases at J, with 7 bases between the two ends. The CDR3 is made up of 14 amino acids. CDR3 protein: CASSQDRGQETQYF. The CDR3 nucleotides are TGCGCCAGCAGCCAAGATAGGGGTCAAGAGACCCAGTACTTC.

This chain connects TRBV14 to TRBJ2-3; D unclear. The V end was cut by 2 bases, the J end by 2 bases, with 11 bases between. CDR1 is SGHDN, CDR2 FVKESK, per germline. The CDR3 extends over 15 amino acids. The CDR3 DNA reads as TGTGCCAGCAGCCAAAGACTGGCCGCCACAGATACGCAGTATTTT. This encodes CASSQRLAATDTQYF.

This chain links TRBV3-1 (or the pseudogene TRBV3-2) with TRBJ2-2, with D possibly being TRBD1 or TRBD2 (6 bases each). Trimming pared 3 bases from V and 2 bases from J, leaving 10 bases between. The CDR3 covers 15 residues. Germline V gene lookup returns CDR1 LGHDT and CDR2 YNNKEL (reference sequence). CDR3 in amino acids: CASSQTGANTGELFF. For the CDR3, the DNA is TGTGCCAGCAGCCAGACGGGGGCAAACACCGGGGAGCTGTTTTTT.

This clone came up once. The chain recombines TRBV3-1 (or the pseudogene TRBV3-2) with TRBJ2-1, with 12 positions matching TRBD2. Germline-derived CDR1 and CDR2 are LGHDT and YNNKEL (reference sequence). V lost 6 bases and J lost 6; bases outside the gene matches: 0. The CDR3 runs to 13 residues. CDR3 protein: CASRLAGGNEQFF. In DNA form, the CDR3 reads TGTGCCAGCAGACTAGCGGGGGGCAATGAGCAGTTCTTC.

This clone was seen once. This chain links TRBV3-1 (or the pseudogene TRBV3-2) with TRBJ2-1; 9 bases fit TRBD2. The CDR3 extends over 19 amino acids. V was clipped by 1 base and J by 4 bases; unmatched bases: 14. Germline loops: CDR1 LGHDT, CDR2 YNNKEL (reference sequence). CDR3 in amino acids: CASSQGGLAGLARYNEQFF. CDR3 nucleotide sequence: TGTGCCAGCAGCCAAGGGGGCCTAGCGGGGCTAGCTAGGTACAATGAGCAGTTCTTC.

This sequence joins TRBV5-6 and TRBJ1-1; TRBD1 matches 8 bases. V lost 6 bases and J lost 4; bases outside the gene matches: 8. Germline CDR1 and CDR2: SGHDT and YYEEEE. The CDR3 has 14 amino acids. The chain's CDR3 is CASNEDREVTEAFF. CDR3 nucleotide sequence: TGTGCCAGCAACGAGGACAGGGAAGTCACTGAAGCTTTCTTT. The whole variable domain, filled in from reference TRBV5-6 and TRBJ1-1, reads DAGVTQSPTHLIKTRGQQVTLRCSPKSGHDTVSWYQQALGQGPQFIFQYYEEEERQRGNFPDRFSGHQFPNYSSELNVNALLLGDSALYLCASNEDREVTEAFFGQGTRLTVV.

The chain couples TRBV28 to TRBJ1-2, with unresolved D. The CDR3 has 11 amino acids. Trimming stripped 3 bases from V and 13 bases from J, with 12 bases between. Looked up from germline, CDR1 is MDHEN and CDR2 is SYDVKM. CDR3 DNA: TGTGCCAGCAGTTTTAGTGGCGGCCTCACCTTC. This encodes CASSFSGGLTF.

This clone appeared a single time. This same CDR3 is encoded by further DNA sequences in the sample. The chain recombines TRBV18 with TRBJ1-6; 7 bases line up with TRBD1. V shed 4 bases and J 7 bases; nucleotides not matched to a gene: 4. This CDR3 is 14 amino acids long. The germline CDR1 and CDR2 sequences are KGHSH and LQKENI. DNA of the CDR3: TGTGCCAGCTCACGCGACAGGGCGAATTCACCCCTCCACTTT. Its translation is CASSRDRANSPLHF.

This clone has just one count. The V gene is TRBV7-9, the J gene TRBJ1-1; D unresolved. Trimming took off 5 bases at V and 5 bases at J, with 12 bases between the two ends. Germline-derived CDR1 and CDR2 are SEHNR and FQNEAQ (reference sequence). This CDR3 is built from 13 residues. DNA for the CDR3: TGTGCCAGCAGCCGTTTACGAGGGACTGAAGCTTTCTTT. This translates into CASSRLRGTEAFF.

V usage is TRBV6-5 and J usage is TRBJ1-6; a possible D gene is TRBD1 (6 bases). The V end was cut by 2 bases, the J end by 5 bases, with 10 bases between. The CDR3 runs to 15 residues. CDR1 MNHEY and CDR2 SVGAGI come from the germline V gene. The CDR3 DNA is TGTGCCAGCAGTTACGGGACACAAAATAATTCACCCCTCCACTTT. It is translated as CASSYGTQNNSPLHF.

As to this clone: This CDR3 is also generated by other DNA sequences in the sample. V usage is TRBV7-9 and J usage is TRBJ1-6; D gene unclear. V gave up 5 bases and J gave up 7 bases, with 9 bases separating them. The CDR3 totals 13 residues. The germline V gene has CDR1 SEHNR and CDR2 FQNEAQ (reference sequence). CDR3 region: CASSPPFNSPLHF. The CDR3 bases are TGTGCCAGCAGCCCCCCCTTCAATTCACCCCTCCACTTT.

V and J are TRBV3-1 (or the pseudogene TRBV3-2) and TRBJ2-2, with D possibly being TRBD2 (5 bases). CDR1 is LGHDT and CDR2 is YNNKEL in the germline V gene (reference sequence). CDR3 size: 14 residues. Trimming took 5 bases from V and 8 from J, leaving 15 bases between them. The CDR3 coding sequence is TGTGCCAGCAGCACCGGACTGTCGACAGGGGAGCTGTTTTTT. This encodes CASSTGLSTGELFF.

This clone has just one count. Here the CDR3 reads CASSVGDRELFF. The CDR3 DNA is TGTGCCAGCAGCGTAGGGGACAGGGAGCTGTTTTTT. The J gene is TRBJ2-2, the V gene TRBV9; a weak D match, TRBD1 (6 bases). Per germline, CDR1 SGDLS and CDR2 YYNGEE. Trimming removed 0 bases from V and 9 bases from J, with 6 bases in between. The CDR3 is made up of 12 amino acids.

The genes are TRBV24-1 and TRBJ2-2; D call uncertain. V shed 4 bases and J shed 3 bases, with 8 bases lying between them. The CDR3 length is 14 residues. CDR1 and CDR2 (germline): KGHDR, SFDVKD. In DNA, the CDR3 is TGTGCCACCAGTGACCCCGGGCACACCGGGGAGCTGTTTTTT. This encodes CATSDPGHTGELFF.

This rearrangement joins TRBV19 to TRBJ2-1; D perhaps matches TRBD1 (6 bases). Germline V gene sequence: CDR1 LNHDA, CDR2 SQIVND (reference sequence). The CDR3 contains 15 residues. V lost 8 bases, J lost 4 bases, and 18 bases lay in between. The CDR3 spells CASSPGTRSYNEQFF. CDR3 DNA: TGTGCCAGTTCCCCGGGGACAAGGAGTTACAATGAGCAGTTCTTC.

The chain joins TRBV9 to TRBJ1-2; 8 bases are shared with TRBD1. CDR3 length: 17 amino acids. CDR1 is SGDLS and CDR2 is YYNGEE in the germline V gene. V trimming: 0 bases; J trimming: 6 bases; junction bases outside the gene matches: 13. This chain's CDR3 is CASSVGNGQGGLDGYTF. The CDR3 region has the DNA TGTGCCAGCAGCGTAGGGAATGGACAGGGAGGGCTAGATGGCTACACCTTC.

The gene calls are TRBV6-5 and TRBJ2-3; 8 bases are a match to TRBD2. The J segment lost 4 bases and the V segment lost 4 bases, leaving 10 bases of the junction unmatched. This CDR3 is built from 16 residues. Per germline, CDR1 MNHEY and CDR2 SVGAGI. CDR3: CASSFRAGALADTQYF. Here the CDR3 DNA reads TGTGCCAGCAGTTTCAGAGCGGGGGCCCTAGCAGATACGCAGTATTTT.

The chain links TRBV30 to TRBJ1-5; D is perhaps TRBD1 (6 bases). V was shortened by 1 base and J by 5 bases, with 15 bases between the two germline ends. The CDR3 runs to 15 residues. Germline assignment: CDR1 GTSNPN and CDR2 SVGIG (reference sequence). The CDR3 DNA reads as TGTGCCTGGAGTGCAGGCACAGGGTTTTATCAGCCCCAGCATTTT. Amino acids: CAWSAGTGFYQPQHF. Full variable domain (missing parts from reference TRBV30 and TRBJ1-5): SQTIHQWPATLVQPVGSPLSLECTVEGTSNPNLYWYRQAAGRGLQLLFYSVGIGQISSEVPQNLSASRPQDRQFILSSKKLLLSDSGFYLCAWSAGTGFYQPQHFGDGTRLSIL.

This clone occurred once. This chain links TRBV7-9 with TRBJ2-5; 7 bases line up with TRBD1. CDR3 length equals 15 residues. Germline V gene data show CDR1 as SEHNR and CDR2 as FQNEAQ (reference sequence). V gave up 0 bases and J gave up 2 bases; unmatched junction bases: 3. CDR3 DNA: TGTGCCAGCAGCTTAGCCGGGACAGAGCAAGAGACCCAGTACTTC. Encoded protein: CASSLAGTEQETQYF.

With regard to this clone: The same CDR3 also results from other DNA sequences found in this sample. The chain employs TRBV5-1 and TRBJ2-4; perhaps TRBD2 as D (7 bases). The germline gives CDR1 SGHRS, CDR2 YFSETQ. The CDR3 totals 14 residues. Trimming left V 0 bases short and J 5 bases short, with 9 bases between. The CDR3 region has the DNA TGCGCCAGCAGCTTGGGAGGGGGGGAAAACATTCAGTACTTC. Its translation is CASSLGGGENIQYF.

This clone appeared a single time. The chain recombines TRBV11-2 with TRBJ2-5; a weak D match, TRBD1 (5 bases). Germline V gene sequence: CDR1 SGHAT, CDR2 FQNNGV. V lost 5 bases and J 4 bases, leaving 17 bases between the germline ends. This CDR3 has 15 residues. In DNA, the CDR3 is TGTGCCAGCAGCCCCGGGTCCAGGGTGGGAGAGACCCAGTACTTC. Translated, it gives CASSPGSRVGETQYF.

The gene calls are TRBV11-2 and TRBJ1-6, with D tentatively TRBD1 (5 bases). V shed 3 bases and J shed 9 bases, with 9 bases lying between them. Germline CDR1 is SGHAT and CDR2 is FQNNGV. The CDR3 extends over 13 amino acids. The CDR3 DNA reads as TGTGCCAGCAGCTTTGGCGGGGGTTCACCCCTCCACTTT. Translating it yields CASSFGGGSPLHF.

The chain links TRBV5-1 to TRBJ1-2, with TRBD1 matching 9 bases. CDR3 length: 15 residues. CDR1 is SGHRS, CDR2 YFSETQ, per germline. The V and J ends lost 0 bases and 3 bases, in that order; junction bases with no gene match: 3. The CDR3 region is CASSLGTGADYGYTF. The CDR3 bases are TGCGCCAGCAGCTTGGGGACAGGGGCGGACTATGGCTACACCTTC.

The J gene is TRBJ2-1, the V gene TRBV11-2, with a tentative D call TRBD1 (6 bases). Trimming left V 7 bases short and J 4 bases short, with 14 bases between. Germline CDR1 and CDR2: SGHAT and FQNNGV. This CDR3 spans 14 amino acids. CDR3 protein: CASTPDRRYNEQFF. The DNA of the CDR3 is TGTGCCAGCACCCCTGACAGGAGATACAATGAGCAGTTCTTC.

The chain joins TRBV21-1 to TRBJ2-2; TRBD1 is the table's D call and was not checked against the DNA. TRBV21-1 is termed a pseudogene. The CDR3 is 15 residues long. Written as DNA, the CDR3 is TGTGCCAGCAGCACGGGACAGGGATGGACCGGGGAGCTGTTTTTT. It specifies CASSTGQGWTGELFF.

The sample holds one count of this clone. CDR3 in amino acids: CASSQPGGRGKKNTGELFF. CDR3 nucleotides: TGTGCCAGCAGCCAACCAGGGGGCAGGGGAAAGAAAAACACCGGGGAGCTGTTTTTT. The genes are TRBV4-2 and TRBJ2-2; 8 bases line up with TRBD1. Germline CDR1 reads LGHNA; CDR2 reads YNFKEQ. J was trimmed by 2 bases and V by 2 bases; bases with no gene match: 13. This CDR3 contains 19 residues.

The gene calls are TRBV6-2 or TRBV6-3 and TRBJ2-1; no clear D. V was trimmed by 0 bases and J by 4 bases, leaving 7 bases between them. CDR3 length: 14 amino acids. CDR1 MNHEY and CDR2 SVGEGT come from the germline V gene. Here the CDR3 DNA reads TGTGCCAGCAGTTACTCCAGGCAATACAATGAGCAGTTCTTC. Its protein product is CASSYSRQYNEQFF.

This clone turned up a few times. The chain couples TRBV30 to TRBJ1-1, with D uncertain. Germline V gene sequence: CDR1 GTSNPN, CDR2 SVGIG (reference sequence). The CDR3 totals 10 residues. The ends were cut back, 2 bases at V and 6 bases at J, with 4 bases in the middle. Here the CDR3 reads CAWSQAEAFF. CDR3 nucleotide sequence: TGTGCCTGGAGTCAAGCTGAAGCTTTCTTT. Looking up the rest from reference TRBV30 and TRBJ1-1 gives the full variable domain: SQTIHQWPATLVQPVGSPLSLECTVEGTSNPNLYWYRQAAGRGLQLLFYSVGIGQISSEVPQNLSASRPQDRQFILSSKKLLLSDSGFYLCAWSQAEAFFGQGTRLTVV.

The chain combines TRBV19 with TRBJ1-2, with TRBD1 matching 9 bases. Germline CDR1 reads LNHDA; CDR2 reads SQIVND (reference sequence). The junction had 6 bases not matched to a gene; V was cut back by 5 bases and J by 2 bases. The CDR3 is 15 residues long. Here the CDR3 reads CASSPGTGRNYGYTF. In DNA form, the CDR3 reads TGTGCCAGTAGTCCCGGGACAGGGAGGAACTATGGCTACACCTTC.